This T cell receptor (beta chain) stems from a study of human CD8 memory T cell subsets. Whole-study findings and limits: Minimally overlapping with each other were the repertoires of precursor exhausted and stem-like memory T cells. Of all T cell receptor chains, just the beta chains were sequenced in this study.

By UMI-labeled 5' RACE, the TCR beta libraries were made. Reprocessing the 5' RACE reads, TCRdb reports a single entry for every CDR3 protein and omits DNA. The repertoire shows about 3,300 distinct CDR3 sequences; the top ten hold around 33%. The CDR3 spans 15 residues. Looked up from germline, CDR1 is LGHNA and CDR2 is YSLEER. This clonotype counts as medium-sized (0.01 to 0.1%) by frequency. What it binds is not known. The origin of this receptor is a human donor in good health. The sequenced material came from CD8+ T cells from PBMCs. V usage is TRBV4-3 and J usage is TRBJ2-1. The CDR3 reads CASSQGSGDYNEQFF.